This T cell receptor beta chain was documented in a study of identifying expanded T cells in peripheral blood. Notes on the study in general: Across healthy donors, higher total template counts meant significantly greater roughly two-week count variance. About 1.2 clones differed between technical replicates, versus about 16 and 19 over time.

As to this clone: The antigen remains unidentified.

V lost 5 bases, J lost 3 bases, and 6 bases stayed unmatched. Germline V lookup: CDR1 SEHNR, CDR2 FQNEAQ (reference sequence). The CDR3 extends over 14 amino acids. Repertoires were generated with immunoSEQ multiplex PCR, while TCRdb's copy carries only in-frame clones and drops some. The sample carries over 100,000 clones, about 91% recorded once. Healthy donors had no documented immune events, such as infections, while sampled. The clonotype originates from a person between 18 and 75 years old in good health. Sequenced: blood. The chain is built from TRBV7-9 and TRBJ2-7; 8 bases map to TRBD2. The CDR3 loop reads CASSLGGEYYEQYF. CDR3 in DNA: TGTGCCAGCAGCCTCGGGGGGGAATACTACGAGCAGTACTTC.